The present T cell receptor beta chain was sequenced within a study of T cells in Graves' hyperthyroidism and ophthalmopathy. Patients between 18 and 65 years old had hyperthyroidism, newly diagnosed and lasting under 2 months. The PBMCs were taken from over 9.5 ml of fresh peripheral blood. TCR beta CDR3 region amplification was performed from RNA transcripts. During a first-round RT-PCR of the TCR CDR3, the HTBI primer set was used. One entry per CDR3 protein results from TCRdb running MiXCR on the multiplex PCR reads. Counted here are roughly 720,000 distinct CDR3 sequences, 15% to 20% occurring once; the ten biggest clones make up roughly 15%. This clonotype has at least ten counts. The origin of this receptor is a man aged 50 to 60 with Graves' hyperthyroidism. Sequenced material: blood.

CDR3 bases: TGTGCCAGCAGTTTAATTCAGGCGATCGAAAACACCATATATTTT. It is translated as CASSLIQAIENTIYF. The chain is built from TRBV12-3 or TRBV12-4 and TRBJ1-3; D gene ambiguous. CDR3 length equals 15 residues. Between the trimmed V and J ends, which lost 2 bases and 6 bases, there was a span of 14 bases.